These 20 T cell receptor beta chains share one sample of origin, sequenced in a study of T cell repertoires in cytomegalovirus infection. MiXCR was run by TCRdb on the reads, yielding one entry per CDR3 protein. Of 740,000 or so distinct CDR3 sequences detected, 35% appear once; the ten largest clones hold roughly 2.9%. Sequencing was done on a sample of PBMCs. The origin of the receptors is a human donor in good health (CMV status not recorded). Some clones in this sample may be carry-over from other donors' samples.

This clonotype has only a few counts. No DNA is shown, since the ends of the CDR3 on it are uncertain; the CDR3 is the one TCRdb lists. The chain combines TRBV12-3 or TRBV12-4 with TRBJ1-1. Including both end residues, the CDR3 is 13 amino acids long. The CDR3 protein is CASILGWNTEAFF.

V is TRBV12-3 or TRBV12-4 and J is TRBJ2-3, with 8 bases identical to TRBD1. J gave up 2 bases and V 5 bases, and 12 bases lay outside the gene matches. The CDR3 has 17 amino acids. Written as DNA, the CDR3 is TGTGCCAGCAGTCCTCAAAGGACAGGGAAGAACACAGATACGCAGTATTTT. Its translation: CASSPQRTGKNTDTQYF.

The CDR3 DNA follows: TGTGCCAGCAGGCCCACAGGGAACCCCTACGAGCAGTACTTC. Translated: CASRPTGNPYEQYF. The rearrangement joins TRBV12-3 or TRBV12-4 to TRBJ2-7; the D gene is possibly TRBD1 (6 bases). This CDR3 has 14 residues. V gave up 6 bases and J gave up 2 bases, with 14 bases separating them.

The V and J genes are TRBV27 and TRBJ2-7, with TRBD2 matching 10 bases. Trimming removed 5 bases from V and 5 bases from J; junction bases left unmatched: 6. Germline lookup yields CDR1 MNHEY and CDR2 SMNVEV (reference sequence). The CDR3 contains 14 residues. The CDR3 loop reads CASSELAGADEQYF. The CDR3 DNA is TGTGCCAGCAGTGAGCTAGCGGGGGCCGACGAGCAGTACTTC.

This chain uses TRBV27 with TRBJ1-1; maybe TRBD1 (5 bases). CDR3 size: 15 residues. Germline values: CDR1 MNHEY, CDR2 SMNVEV (reference sequence). V was cut by 6 bases and J by 7 bases, with 21 bases left in between. DNA of the CDR3: TGTGCCAGCAGCCAAATCGGGACGGGGGGTGGTGAAGCTTTCTTT. It translates to CASSQIGTGGGEAFF.

The J gene is TRBJ1-5, the V gene TRBV19, with a weak D call TRBD1 (5 bases). The CDR3 is made up of 15 amino acids. V gave up 4 bases and J gave up 0 bases, with 10 bases separating them. Germline CDR1 is LNHDA and CDR2 is SQIVND (reference sequence). CDR3 region: CASSTGPNSNQPQHF. CDR3 in DNA: TGTGCCAGTAGTACGGGACCGAATAGCAATCAGCCCCAGCATTTT. Using reference TRBV19 and TRBJ1-5 for the parts outside the CDR3, the full variable domain is DGGITQSPKYLFRKEGQNVTLSCEQNLNHDAMYWYRQDPGQGLRLIYYSQIVNDFQKGDIAEGYSVSREKKESFPLTVTSAQKNPTAFYLCASSTGPNSNQPQHFGDGTRLSIL.

For this clonotype: Likely a read error: the CDR3 ends without its conserved phenylalanine or tryptophan. The rearrangement uses TRBV6-8 and TRBJ1-4; possible D gene TRBD1, 5 bases. Germline V gene sequence: CDR1 MNHGY, CDR2 SAAAGT. The CDR3 extends over 16 amino acids. V was trimmed by 6 bases and J by 5 bases, leaving 19 bases between them. CDR3 sequence: CASSRDRREANEKLFL. In DNA, the CDR3 is TGTGCCAGCAGCCGGGACCGGAGAGAAGCCAATGAAAAACTGTTTTTG.

This clonotype showed up just a few times. The chain links TRBV28 to TRBJ1-6; TRBD1 matches at 7 bases. This CDR3 has 14 residues. Trimming took 8 bases from V and 9 from J; bases not matched to a gene: 10. Germline V gene data show CDR1 as MDHEN and CDR2 as SYDVKM. CDR3 DNA sequence: TGTGCCAGCTTGGGACAGCCGGGAGGTTCACCCCTCCACTTT. Encoded protein: CASLGQPGGSPLHF.

V usage is TRBV5-1 and J usage is TRBJ2-5, with D perhaps TRBD2 (7 bases). Trimming took 7 bases from V and 5 from J, leaving 27 bases between them. CDR1 and CDR2 from the germline V gene are SGHRS and YFSETQ. There are 17 residues in the CDR3. The CDR3 DNA reads as TGCGCCAGCTTCCCCGCGCCTAGAGGGGGGGCTTTGGAGACCCAGTACTTC. Translated: CASFPAPRGGALETQYF.

This clonotype was recorded a few times. The chain links TRBV7-9 to TRBJ1-1; possible D gene TRBD1, 6 bases. Germline V gives CDR1 SEHNR, CDR2 FQNEAQ (reference sequence). This CDR3 region has 15 residues. The germline V and J ends were trimmed by 7 bases and 5 bases, with 20 bases remaining between them. The CDR3 bases are TGTGCCAGCACCCCCAGGGGAGGGCCGGGAACTGAAGCTTTCTTT. Translation gives CASTPRGGPGTEAFF.

The rearrangement uses TRBV11-3 and TRBJ1-1, with unresolved D. CDR1 and CDR2 (germline): SGHNT, YENEEA. The germline V and J ends were trimmed by 4 bases and 1 base, with 10 bases remaining between them. The CDR3 is made up of 14 amino acids. This CDR3 reads CASSSGPKNTEAFF. The CDR3 DNA sequence: TGTGCCAGCAGCTCCGGGCCTAAGAACACTGAAGCTTTCTTT.

This clonotype appeared once. One end of the junction fails to match germline, which may point to a read error. The chain links TRBV28 to TRBJ1-2, with D possibly matching TRBD1 (5 bases). Germline CDR1 and CDR2: MDHEN and SYDVKM. The CDR3 consists of 15 residues. Here the CDR3 reads CASSLFRTLTYVYTF. CDR3 bases: TGTGCCAGCAGTTTATTCCGGACATTAACCTATGTCTACACCTTC.

The chain carries TRBV6-6 and TRBJ1-4; TRBD1 might be the D (5 bases). V was pared by 5 bases and J by 5 bases, with 12 bases between. The CDR3 length is 14 residues. Germline loops: CDR1 MNHNY, CDR2 SVGAGI (reference sequence). CDR3 in amino acids: CASSRDLQNEKLFF. In DNA form, the CDR3 reads TGTGCCAGCAGTCGGGACCTCCAAAATGAAAAACTGTTTTTT.

This clonotype was seen more than once but under ten times. The V and J genes are TRBV7-8 and TRBJ1-2; TRBD1 matches at 7 bases. The V gene's germline CDR1 is SGHVS and CDR2 FQNEAQ. The CDR3 spans 14 residues. After removal of 8 bases from V and 7 bases from J, the junction contained 13 bases not matched to a gene. In DNA, the CDR3 is TGTGCCAGCTTTTCCCGTTACAGGGGTAGTGGCTACACCTTC. Protein: CASFSRYRGSGYTF.

This clonotype was seen a few times. The chain uses TRBV6-5 and TRBJ1-4; perhaps TRBD1 as D (5 bases). Germline loops: CDR1 MNHEY, CDR2 SVGAGI. The CDR3 spans 15 residues. V dropped 2 bases and J dropped 8 bases, with 15 bases sitting between them. CDR3 bases: TGTGCCAGCAGTTACAGTCGGCAGGGCTCGGAAAAACTGTTTTTT. Its protein is CASSYSRQGSEKLFF.

The chain is built from TRBV5-6 and TRBJ1-2, with a tentative D call TRBD1 (5 bases). CDR1 is SGHDT, CDR2 YYEEEE, per germline. The CDR3 totals 14 residues. Trimming shortened V by 1 base and J by 6 bases, and 13 bases separated the two germline ends. The CDR3 loop reads CASSLQGLTHGYTF. CDR3 nucleotides: TGTGCCAGCAGCTTGCAGGGACTCACCCATGGCTACACCTTC.

This chain links TRBV5-4 with TRBJ2-3; the D is unclear. The CDR3 sequence is 16 residues long. From germline, CDR1 is SGHNT and CDR2 YYREEE (reference sequence). The V end lost 0 bases, the J end lost 3 bases, and 14 bases lay between the germline ends. The CDR3 region has the DNA TGTGCCAGCAGCTTGGAGTGGCCCTCAGGAACAGATACGCAGTATTTT. Translating it yields CASSLEWPSGTDTQYF.

The V call is TRBV12-3 or TRBV12-4, the J call TRBJ1-4, with 7 nucleotides matching TRBD1. This CDR3 contains 16 residues. The V segment lost 5 bases and the J segment 8 bases; nucleotides outside the gene matches: 14. CDR3: CASSHPRDSSAEKLFF. CDR3 bases: TGTGCCAGCAGTCACCCCAGGGACAGTAGTGCGGAAAAACTGTTTTTT.

This clonotype has a single count. V usage is TRBV20-1 and J usage is TRBJ2-7; 9 bases line up with TRBD2. Germline assignment: CDR1 DFQATT and CDR2 SNEGSKA (reference sequence). This CDR3 spans 15 amino acids. The trim removed 5 bases at V and 0 bases at J, leaving 8 bases unmatched. The CDR3 is CSAGGLALSSYEQYF. For the CDR3, the DNA is TGCAGTGCTGGAGGACTAGCGTTGAGCTCCTACGAGCAGTACTTC.

In its sample, this clonotype was seen many times. This chain uses TRBV7-2 with TRBJ1-1; D is uncertain. The germline V gene encodes CDR1 SGHTA and CDR2 FQGNSA. This CDR3 comprises 13 residues. The V and J ends lost 1 base and 3 bases respectively, with 6 bases between them. The CDR3: CASSLVVDTEAFF. The CDR3 DNA sequence: TGTGCCAGCAGCTTAGTAGTGGACACTGAAGCTTTCTTT.